A single sample gave rise to the 18 T cell receptor beta chains below, sequenced in a study of shared clonotypes between healthy human individuals. Sequenced by immunoSEQ multiplex PCR; TCRdb stores in-frame clones only, minus some. The table records approximately 400,000 clones, around 96% of them present only once. Sequenced sample: memory CD8+ T cells sorted from blood. Described subset: CD45RO+ cells pooled with CCR7-negative TemRA cells. The receptor source for this set is a man aged 25 to 40 in good health.

The chain is built from TRBV9 and TRBJ2-3; no reliable D call. Deletions cut 0 bases from V and 7 bases from J, with 15 bases between. This CDR3 comprises 15 residues. Germline CDR1 SGDLS, CDR2 YYNGEE. In DNA form, the CDR3 reads TGTGCCAGCAGCGTAGGTCCCAAACCAGAGTATACGCAGTATTTT. Protein: CASSVGPKPEYTQYF.

The chain couples TRBV5-4 to TRBJ1-2, with D possibly matching TRBD1 (5 bases). V shed 0 bases and J shed 4 bases, with 10 bases lying between them. Germline CDR1 is SGHNT and CDR2 is YYREEE (reference sequence). This CDR3 is built from 14 residues. This CDR3 is CASSLGDSPYGYTF. For the CDR3, the DNA is TGTGCCAGCAGCTTGGGAGACAGTCCCTATGGCTACACCTTC.

V gene TRBV6-5 combines with J gene TRBJ1-4; no clear D gene. This CDR3 is 13 amino acids long. Trimming pared 2 bases from V and 5 bases from J, leaving 6 bases between. CDR1 and CDR2 (germline): MNHEY, SVGAGI. In DNA, the CDR3 is TGTGCCAGCAGTTACAGGGTCAATGAAAAACTGTTTTTT. This translates into CASSYRVNEKLFF.

V gene TRBV11-2 combines with J gene TRBJ2-6, with TRBD2 matching 8 bases. V dropped 5 bases and J dropped 0; count of bases not matched to a gene: 12. The CDR3 is 19 amino acids. CDR1 SGHAT and CDR2 FQNNGV come from the germline V gene. CDR3 residues: CASSPGVSGKGSGANVLTF. CDR3 coding DNA: TGTGCCAGCAGCCCAGGGGTTAGCGGGAAAGGCTCTGGGGCCAACGTCCTGACTTTC. Supplemented by reference TRBV11-2 and TRBJ2-6, the full variable domain reads EAGVAQSPRYKIIEKRQSVAFWCNPISGHATLYWYQQILGQGPKLLIQFQNNGVVDDSQLPKDRFSAERLKGVDSTLKIQPAKLEDSAVYLCASSPGVSGKGSGANVLTFGAGSRLTVL.

CDR3 protein: CASSLVVTSGRTGANVLTF. The CDR3 nucleotides are TGCGCCAGCAGCTTGGTCGTGACTAGCGGGAGGACTGGGGCCAACGTCCTGACTTTC. The chain combines TRBV5-1 with TRBJ2-6; 13 nucleotides match TRBD2. The germline V gene encodes CDR1 SGHRS and CDR2 YFSETQ. V trimming: 0 bases; J trimming: 2 bases; junction bases outside the gene matches: 5. The CDR3 spans 19 residues.

Here the CDR3 reads CASSLRTSGETQYF. In DNA, the CDR3 is TGTGCCAGCAGCTTAAGAACTAGCGGAGAGACCCAGTACTTC. V and J are TRBV7-9 and TRBJ2-5, with 8 bases that match TRBD2. Germline CDR1 reads SEHNR; CDR2 reads FQNEAQ (reference sequence). This CDR3 spans 14 amino acids. The trim removed 2 bases at V and 4 bases at J, leaving 3 bases unmatched.

The chain employs TRBV6-5 and TRBJ1-2, with a possible D match to TRBD1 (5 bases). This CDR3 comprises 15 residues. Germline CDR1 reads MNHEY; CDR2 reads SVGAGI. The V end was cut by 0 bases, the J end by 1 base, with 9 bases between. The CDR3 region has the DNA TGTGCCAGCAGTTACTCTAGGGGATTTAACTATGGCTACACCTTC. It translates to CASSYSRGFNYGYTF.

A single count supports this clone. J is TRBJ2-5 and V is TRBV7-9; D may be TRBD2 (6 bases). This CDR3 region has 15 residues. The germline V gene encodes CDR1 SEHNR and CDR2 FQNEAQ (reference sequence). Trimming pared 5 bases from V and 5 bases from J, leaving 18 bases between. CDR3 coding DNA: TGTGCCAGCAGCCGCCGGGGCCAGAGCGGGGAGACCCAGTACTTC. This codes for CASSRRGQSGETQYF.

This chain uses TRBV7-3 with TRBJ2-5; the match to TRBD1 covers 7 bases. CDR1 and CDR2 (germline): SGHTA, FQGTGA. The CDR3 has 14 amino acids. With V trimmed by 0 bases and J by 6 bases, 4 bases remained unmatched. CDR3 amino acids: CASSLTGGVQTQYF. Written as DNA, the CDR3 is TGTGCCAGCAGCTTAACAGGGGGCGTTCAGACCCAGTACTTC.

This clone was counted between two and nine times. The genes are TRBV4-1 and TRBJ2-4; 15 nucleotides agree with TRBD2. Germline lookup yields CDR1 MGHRA and CDR2 YSYEKL. CDR3 length: 19 amino acids. V shed 4 bases, J shed 0 bases, and the junction held 7 bases outside the gene matches. CDR3 protein: CASSPGLAGGVLAKNIQYF. In DNA, the CDR3 is TGCGCCAGCAGCCCGGGACTAGCGGGAGGTGTACTAGCCAAAAACATTCAGTACTTC.

This chain uses TRBV2 with TRBJ1-3; the D is unclear. V was cut by 8 bases and J by 4 bases, with 9 bases left in between. Germline V gene sequence: CDR1 SNHLY, CDR2 FYNNEI. The CDR3 contains 12 residues. CDR3 nucleotides: TGTGCCAGCTCGTATACAGGAAACACCATATATTTT. This gives the protein CASSYTGNTIYF. The whole variable domain, remainder taken from reference TRBV2 and TRBJ1-3, is EPEVTQTPSHQVTQMGQEVILRCVPISNHLYFYWYRQILGQKVEFLVSFYNNEISEKSEIFDDQFSVERPDGSNFTLKIRSTKLEDSAMYFCASSYTGNTIYFGEGSWLTVV.

A remark on this clone: Other DNA sequences in this specimen translate into the identical CDR3. CDR3 DNA: TGCGCCAGCAGCTTGGAACTCGCAGATACGCAGTATTTT. Translation gives CASSLELADTQYF. This chain uses TRBV5-1 with TRBJ2-3; D unresolved. V was clipped by 0 bases and J by 4 bases, with 6 bases between them. CDR1 is SGHRS, CDR2 YFSETQ, per germline. This CDR3 region has 13 residues.

The chain combines TRBV10-2 with TRBJ2-1, with D perhaps given as TRBD1 or TRBD2 (5 bases each). The V gene lost 7 bases and the J gene lost 0 bases, with 13 bases spanning the gap. The germline V gene encodes CDR1 WSHSY and CDR2 SAAADI. The CDR3 has 15 amino acids. The CDR3 sequence is CASMYSGSSYNEQFF. The CDR3 DNA is TGCGCCAGCATGTATTCAGGGAGCTCCTACAATGAGCAGTTCTTC.

This chain links TRBV7-3 with TRBJ1-3; D is ambiguous. CDR1 SGHTA and CDR2 FQGTGA come from the germline V gene. V lost 5 bases and J lost 0, with 11 bases in between. This CDR3 region has 15 residues. CDR3 in amino acids: CASSPYDASGNTIYF. For the CDR3, the DNA is TGTGCCAGCAGCCCTTACGACGCCTCTGGAAACACCATATATTTT.

The chain combines TRBV29-1 with TRBJ1-2; the match to TRBD1 covers 7 bases. V lost 5 bases to trimming and J lost 1 base; unmatched junction nucleotides: 13. This CDR3 has 16 residues. In germline, CDR1 is SQVTM, CDR2 ANQGSEA. The CDR3 here is CSVLSKSRDSNYGYTF. In nucleotides, the CDR3 is TGCAGCGTTTTATCTAAGTCGAGGGACAGTAACTATGGCTACACCTTC.

This rearrangement joins TRBV30 to TRBJ2-7; tentatively, D is TRBD2 (6 bases). The CDR3 extends over 16 amino acids. CDR1 is GTSNPN, CDR2 SVGIG, per germline (reference sequence). V shed 3 bases and J shed 3 bases, with 21 bases lying between them. CDR3 sequence: CAWRGGDVANHYEQYF. As DNA, the CDR3 is TGTGCCTGGAGGGGGGGTGATGTCGCGAACCACTACGAGCAGTACTTC.

The chain combines TRBV5-4 with TRBJ2-1; no clear D gene. CDR3 size: 15 residues. Trimming pared 6 bases from V and 5 bases from J, leaving 18 bases between. CDR1 is SGHNT and CDR2 is YYREEE in the germline V gene (reference sequence). The CDR3 spells CASTMNLAPHNEQFF. The CDR3 region has the DNA TGTGCCAGCACCATGAACCTGGCCCCACACAATGAGCAGTTCTTC. Full variable domain (missing parts from reference TRBV5-4 and TRBJ2-1): ETGVTQSPTHLIKTRGQQVTLRCSSQSGHNTVSWYQQALGQGPQFIFQYYREEENGRGNFPPRFSGLQFPNYSSELNVNALELDDSALYLCASTMNLAPHNEQFFGPGTRLTVL.

The rearrangement joins TRBV25-1 to TRBJ2-1, with TRBD1 matching over 7 bases. The CDR3 runs 16 residues. Germline CDR1 reads MGHDK; CDR2 reads SYGVNS. Trimming cost V 3 bases and J 3 bases; bases outside gene matches: 8. DNA of the CDR3: TGTGCCAGCAGTGAGTTCAGGACAGGATTCTACAATGAGCAGTTCTTC. Its protein product is CASSEFRTGFYNEQFF.